Detailed here is one TCR beta chain. Its antigen is as yet unknown. This record belongs to a study of cytomegalovirus exposure and HLA in healthy donors. Whole-study findings and limits: It was approximately 150 TCR beta chains that were listed as cytomegalovirus-associated.

Germline V CDR1 and CDR2: MNHNS, SASEGT. The CDR3 spans 15 residues. Trimming took off 1 base at V and 2 bases at J, with 10 bases between the two ends. The data were produced by immunoSEQ multiplex PCR, yet TCRdb's version contains in-frame clones alone and is incomplete. This table has 300,000 or so clones, 88% appearing once. The V gene is TRBV6-1, the J gene TRBJ2-3, with D hard to call. The TCR comes from a man younger than 45 in good health and CMV-seronegative. Sequencing was performed on PBMCs. The CDR3 DNA reads as TGTGCCAGCAGTGAAGTCTATACTCTCACAGATACGCAGTATTTT. Translated, it gives CASSEVYTLTDTQYF.